The entry that follows covers one T cell receptor (beta chain) sequence. The source of the sample is a study of blood T cell repertoires in COVID-19. The method was immunoSEQ multiplex PCR; TCRdb's version includes in-frame clones alone and lacks a portion of them. The sample consists of over 55,000 clones, around four fifths of them appearing once. V shed 6 bases, J shed 6 bases, and the junction held 4 bases outside the gene matches. CDR1 and CDR2 (germline): MNHEY, SVGAGI. CDR3 length equals 12 residues. The chain is built from TRBV6-5 and TRBJ1-2; 7 bases line up with TRBD1. The source material was peripheral blood. This receptor was obtained from a man aged 50-59 years with active COVID-19. The CDR3 loop is CASRDRVHGYTF. The DNA for the CDR3 is TGTGCCAGCAGAGACAGGGTTCATGGCTACACCTTC.